This record concerns one T cell receptor beta chain sequence. Its antigen is still unknown. The junction had 10 bases not matched to a gene; V was cut back by 7 bases and J by 5 bases. The CDR3 runs to 14 residues. CDR1 is SQVTM and CDR2 is ANQGSEA in the germline V gene. Processing was applied to graft tissue in order to liberate intraepithelial and lamina propria lymphocytes. The data stem from a study of graft-versus-host responses after intestinal transplantation. General study points: Elevated graft-versus-host to host-versus-graft clonal ratios in allografts were recorded for patients with graft-donor T cell macrochimerism.

This table comes from immunoSEQ multiplex PCR, and its TCRdb copy is limited to in-frame clones, with some not included. The table lists about 18,000 clones, approximately 80% of them singletons. The chain joins TRBV29-1 to TRBJ1-1; 10 bases line up with TRBD1. The sample here was ileum tissue, taken around 580 days after intestinal transplantation. This clonotype was obtained from a human patient who received an intestinal transplant, so some T cells may come from the graft donor. The CDR3, as DNA: TGCAGCGCCCCGCCGGGACAGGGGCGTACTGAAGCTTTCTTT. It translates to CSAPPGQGRTEAFF.